This T cell receptor (beta chain) derives from a study of cytomegalovirus exposure and HLA in healthy donors. Overall study findings and caveats: The TCR clusters that emerged in the first cohort tended, a later analysis found, to co-occur in the roughly 120 validation repertoires. Specificity of a few CMV-associated chains for CMV antigens was verified in vitro.

Some clones are missing from TCRdb's copy, which holds only in-frame ones; the method was immunoSEQ multiplex PCR. This table holds under 150,000 clones, just under 85% found once. Germline-derived CDR1 and CDR2 are PRHDT and FYEKMQ (reference sequence). The germline V and J ends were trimmed by 4 bases and 2 bases, with 12 bases remaining between them. The CDR3 totals 15 residues. This clone was counted a single time. What it recognizes is unknown. The chain joins TRBV13 to TRBJ1-3; perhaps TRBD1 as D (5 bases). The source is a woman under 40 in good health and CMV-seronegative. The sample taken for sequencing was PBMCs. This CDR3 reads CASSSDRVPGNTIYF. The CDR3 region has the DNA TGTGCCAGCAGCTCCGACAGAGTCCCTGGAAACACCATATATTTT.